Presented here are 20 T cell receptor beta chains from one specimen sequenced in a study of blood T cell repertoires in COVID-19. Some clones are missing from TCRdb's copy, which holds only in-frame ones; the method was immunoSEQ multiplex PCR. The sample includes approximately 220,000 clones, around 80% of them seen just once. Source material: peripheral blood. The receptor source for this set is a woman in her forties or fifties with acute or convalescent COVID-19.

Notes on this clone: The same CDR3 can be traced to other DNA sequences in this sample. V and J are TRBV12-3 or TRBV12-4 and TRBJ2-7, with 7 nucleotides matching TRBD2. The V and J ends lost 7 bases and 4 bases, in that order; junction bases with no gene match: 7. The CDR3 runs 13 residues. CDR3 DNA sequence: TGTGCCAGCACTCTGGGGGGGGATTACGAGCAGTACTTC. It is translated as CASTLGGDYEQYF.

The CDR3 coding sequence is TGCAGCGTGCTACAGGGCTACGAGCAGTACTTC. This codes for CSVLQGYEQYF. The V and J genes are TRBV29-1 and TRBJ2-7, with D possibly matching TRBD1 (6 bases). Per germline, CDR1 SQVTM and CDR2 ANQGSEA. Trimming shortened V by 6 bases and J by 3 bases, and 9 bases separated the two germline ends. The CDR3 sequence is 11 residues long.

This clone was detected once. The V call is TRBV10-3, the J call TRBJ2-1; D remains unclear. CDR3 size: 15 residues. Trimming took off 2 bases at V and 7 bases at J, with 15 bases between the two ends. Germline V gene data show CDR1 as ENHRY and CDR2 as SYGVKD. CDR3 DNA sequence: TGTGCCATCAGTGAGCCCCGCTCGTTTCGGAATGAGCAGTTCTTC. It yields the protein CAISEPRSFRNEQFF.

The CDR3 reads CASSSVASLISYEQYF. CDR3 nucleotide sequence: TGTGCCAGCAGTTCCGTCGCGAGTTTGATATCCTACGAGCAGTACTTC. The genes are TRBV27 and TRBJ2-7, with no clear D. The CDR3 consists of 16 residues. The germline gives CDR1 MNHEY, CDR2 SMNVEV (reference sequence). The germline V and J ends were trimmed by 4 bases and 1 base, with 17 bases remaining between them.

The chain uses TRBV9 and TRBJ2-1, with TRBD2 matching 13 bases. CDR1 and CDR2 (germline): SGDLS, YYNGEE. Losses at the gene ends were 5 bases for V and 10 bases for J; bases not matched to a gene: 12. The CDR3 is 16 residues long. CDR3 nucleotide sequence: TGTGCCAGCAGTTCACTAGCGGGAGGGAAAGTCGAAGAGCAGTTCTTC. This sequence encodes CASSSLAGGKVEEQFF.

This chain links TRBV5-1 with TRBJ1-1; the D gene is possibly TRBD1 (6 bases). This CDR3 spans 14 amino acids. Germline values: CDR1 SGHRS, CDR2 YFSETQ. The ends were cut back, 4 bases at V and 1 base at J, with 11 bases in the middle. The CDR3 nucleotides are TGCGCCAGCAGCCCCTGGACAGAGAACACTGAAGCTTTCTTT. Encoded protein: CASSPWTENTEAFF.

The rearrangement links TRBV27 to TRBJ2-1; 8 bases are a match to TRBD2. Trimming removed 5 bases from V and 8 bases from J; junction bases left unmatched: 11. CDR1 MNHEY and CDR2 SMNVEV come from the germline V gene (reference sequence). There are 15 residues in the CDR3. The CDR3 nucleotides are TGTGCCAGCAGTGCGCGTGACGGGAGGGTGTATGAGCAGTTCTTC. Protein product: CASSARDGRVYEQFF.

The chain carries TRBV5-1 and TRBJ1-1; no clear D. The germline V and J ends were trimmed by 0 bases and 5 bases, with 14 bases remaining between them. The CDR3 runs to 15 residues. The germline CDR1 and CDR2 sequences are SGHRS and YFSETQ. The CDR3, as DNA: TGCGCCAGCAGCTTGGGCACACTACCGGGGACTGAAGCTTTCTTT. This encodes CASSLGTLPGTEAFF.

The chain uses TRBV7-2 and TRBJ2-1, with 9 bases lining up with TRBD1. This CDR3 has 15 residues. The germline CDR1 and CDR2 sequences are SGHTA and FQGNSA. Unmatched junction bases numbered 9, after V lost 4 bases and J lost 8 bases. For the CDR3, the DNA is TGTGCCAGCAGCTCTGGACAGGGGCGGTCGTATGAGCAGTTCTTC. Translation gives CASSSGQGRSYEQFF. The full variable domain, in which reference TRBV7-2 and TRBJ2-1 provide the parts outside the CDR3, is GAGVSQSPSNKVTEKGKDVELRCDPISGHTALYWYRQSLGQGLEFLIYFQGNSAPDKSGLPSDRFSAERTGGSVSTLTIQRTQQEDSAVYLCASSSGQGRSYEQFFGPGTRLTVL.

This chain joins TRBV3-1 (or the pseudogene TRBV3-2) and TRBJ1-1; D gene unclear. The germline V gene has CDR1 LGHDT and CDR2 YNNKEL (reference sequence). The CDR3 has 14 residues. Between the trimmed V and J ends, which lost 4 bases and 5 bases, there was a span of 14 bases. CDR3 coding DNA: TGTGCCAGCAGCCTACTCGGGAGGAGTACTGAAGCTTTCTTT. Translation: CASSLLGRSTEAFF.

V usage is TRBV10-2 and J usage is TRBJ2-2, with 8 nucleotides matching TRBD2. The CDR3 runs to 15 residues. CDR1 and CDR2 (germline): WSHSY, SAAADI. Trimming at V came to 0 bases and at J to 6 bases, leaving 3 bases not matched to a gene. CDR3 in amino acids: CASSESREGPGELFF. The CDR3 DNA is TGCGCCAGCAGTGAGTCACGGGAGGGTCCCGGGGAGCTGTTTTTT.

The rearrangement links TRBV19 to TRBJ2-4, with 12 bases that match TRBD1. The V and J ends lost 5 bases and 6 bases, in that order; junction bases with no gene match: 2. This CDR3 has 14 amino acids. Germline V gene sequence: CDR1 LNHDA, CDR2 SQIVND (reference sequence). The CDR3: CASSPGQGANIQYF. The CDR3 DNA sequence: TGTGCCAGTAGTCCGGGACAGGGGGCAAACATTCAGTACTTC.

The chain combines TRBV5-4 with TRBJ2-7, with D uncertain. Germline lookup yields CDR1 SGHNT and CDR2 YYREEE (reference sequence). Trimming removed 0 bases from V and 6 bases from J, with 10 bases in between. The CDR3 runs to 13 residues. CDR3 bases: TGTGCCAGCAGCTTGGGCGCGTCGTCCGAGCAGTACTTC. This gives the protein CASSLGASSEQYF. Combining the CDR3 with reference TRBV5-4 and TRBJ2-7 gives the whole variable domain ETGVTQSPTHLIKTRGQQVTLRCSSQSGHNTVSWYQQALGQGPQFIFQYYREEENGRGNFPPRFSGLQFPNYSSELNVNALELDDSALYLCASSLGASSEQYFGPGTRLTVT.

CDR3 nucleotide sequence: TGTGCCAGTAATATGCGGGAGGGCCCCAATGAGCAGTTCTTC. The encoded protein is CASNMREGPNEQFF. The rearrangement joins TRBV19 to TRBJ2-1; TRBD2 agrees at 9 bases. CDR3 length: 14 residues. The germline CDR1 and CDR2 sequences are LNHDA and SQIVND (reference sequence). After removal of 7 bases from V and 6 bases from J, the junction contained 7 bases not matched to a gene.

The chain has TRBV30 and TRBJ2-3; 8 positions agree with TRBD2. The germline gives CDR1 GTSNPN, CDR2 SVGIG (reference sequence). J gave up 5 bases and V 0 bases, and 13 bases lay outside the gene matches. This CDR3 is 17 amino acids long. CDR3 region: CAWSVNFAGGSRDTQYF. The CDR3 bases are TGTGCCTGGAGTGTAAACTTTGCGGGAGGATCACGAGATACGCAGTATTTT.

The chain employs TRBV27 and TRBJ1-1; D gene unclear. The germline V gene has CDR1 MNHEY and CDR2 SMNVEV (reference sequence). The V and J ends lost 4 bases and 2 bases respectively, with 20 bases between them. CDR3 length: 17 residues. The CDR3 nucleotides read TGTGCCAGCAGTTCCTACCTGTTCGGGAATACTAACACTGAAGCTTTCTTT. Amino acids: CASSSYLFGNTNTEAFF.

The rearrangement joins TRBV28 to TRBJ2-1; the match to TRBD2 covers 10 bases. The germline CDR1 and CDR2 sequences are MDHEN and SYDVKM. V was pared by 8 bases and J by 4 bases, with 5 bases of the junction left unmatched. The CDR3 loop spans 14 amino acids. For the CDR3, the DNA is TGTGCCAGCCAGGGACTAGCGCTATACAATGAGCAGTTCTTC. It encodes CASQGLALYNEQFF. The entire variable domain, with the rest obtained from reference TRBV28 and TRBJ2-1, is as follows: DVKVTQSSRYLVKRTGEKVFLECVQDMDHENMFWYRQDPGLGLRLIYFSYDVKMKEKGDIPEGYSVSREKKERFSLILESASTNQTSMYLCASQGLALYNEQFFGPGTRLTVL.

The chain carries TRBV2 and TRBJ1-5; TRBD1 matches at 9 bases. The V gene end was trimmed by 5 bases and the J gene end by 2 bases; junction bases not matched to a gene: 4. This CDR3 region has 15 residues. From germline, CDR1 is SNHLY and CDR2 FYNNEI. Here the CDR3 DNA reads TGTGCCAGCAGTAGACAGGGGGGCGGCAATCAGCCCCAGCATTTT. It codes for CASSRQGGGNQPQHF. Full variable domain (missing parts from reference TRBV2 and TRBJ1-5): EPEVTQTPSHQVTQMGQEVILRCVPISNHLYFYWYRQILGQKVEFLVSFYNNEISEKSEIFDDQFSVERPDGSNFTLKIRSTKLEDSAMYFCASSRQGGGNQPQHFGDGTRLSIL.

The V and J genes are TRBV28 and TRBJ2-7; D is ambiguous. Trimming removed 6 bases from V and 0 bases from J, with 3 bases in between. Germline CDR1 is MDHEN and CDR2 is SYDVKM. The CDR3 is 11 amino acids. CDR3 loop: CASRASYEQYF. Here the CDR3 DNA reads TGTGCCAGCAGGGCCTCCTACGAGCAGTACTTC.

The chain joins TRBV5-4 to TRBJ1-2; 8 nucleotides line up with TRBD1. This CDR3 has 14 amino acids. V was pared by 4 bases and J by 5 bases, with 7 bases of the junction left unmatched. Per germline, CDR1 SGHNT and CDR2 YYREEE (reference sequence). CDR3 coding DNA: TGTGCCAGCAGCCACGACAGGGGAATGTATGGCTACACCTTC. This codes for CASSHDRGMYGYTF.